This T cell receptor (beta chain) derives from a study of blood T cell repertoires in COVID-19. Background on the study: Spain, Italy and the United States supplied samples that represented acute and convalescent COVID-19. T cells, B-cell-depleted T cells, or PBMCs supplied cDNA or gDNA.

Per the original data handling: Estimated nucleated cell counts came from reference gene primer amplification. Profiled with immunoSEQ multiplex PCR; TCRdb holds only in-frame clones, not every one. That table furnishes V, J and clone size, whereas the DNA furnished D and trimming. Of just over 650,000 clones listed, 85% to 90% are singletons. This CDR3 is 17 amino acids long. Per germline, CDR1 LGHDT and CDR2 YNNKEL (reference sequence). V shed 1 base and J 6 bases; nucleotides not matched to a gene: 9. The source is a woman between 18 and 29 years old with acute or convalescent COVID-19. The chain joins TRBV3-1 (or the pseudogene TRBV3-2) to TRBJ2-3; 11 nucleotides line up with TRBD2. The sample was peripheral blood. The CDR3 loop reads CASSQGTLAGAADTQYF. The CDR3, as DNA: TGTGCCAGCAGCCAAGGGACACTAGCGGGGGCTGCGGATACGCAGTATTTT.